This T cell receptor (beta chain) was found in a study of cytomegalovirus exposure and HLA in healthy donors. Germline lookup yields CDR1 SGDLS and CDR2 YYNGEE. V lost 6 bases, J lost 1 base, and 17 bases lay in between. The CDR3 consists of 15 residues. It was with 60 Vbeta and 13 Jbeta primers that the PCR ran. Generated by immunoSEQ multiplex PCR, the TCRdb table keeps only in-frame clones and is missing some. Its listing shows some 44,000 clones. Sequenced sample: PBMCs. The sequence came from a woman aged 25 to 39 in good health and CMV-seronegative. The chain joins TRBV9 to TRBJ2-7; perhaps TRBD1 as D (6 bases). The CDR3 here is CASTPYADSSYEQYF. The DNA for the CDR3 is TGTGCCAGCACCCCGTACGCGGACAGTTCCTACGAGCAGTACTTC.